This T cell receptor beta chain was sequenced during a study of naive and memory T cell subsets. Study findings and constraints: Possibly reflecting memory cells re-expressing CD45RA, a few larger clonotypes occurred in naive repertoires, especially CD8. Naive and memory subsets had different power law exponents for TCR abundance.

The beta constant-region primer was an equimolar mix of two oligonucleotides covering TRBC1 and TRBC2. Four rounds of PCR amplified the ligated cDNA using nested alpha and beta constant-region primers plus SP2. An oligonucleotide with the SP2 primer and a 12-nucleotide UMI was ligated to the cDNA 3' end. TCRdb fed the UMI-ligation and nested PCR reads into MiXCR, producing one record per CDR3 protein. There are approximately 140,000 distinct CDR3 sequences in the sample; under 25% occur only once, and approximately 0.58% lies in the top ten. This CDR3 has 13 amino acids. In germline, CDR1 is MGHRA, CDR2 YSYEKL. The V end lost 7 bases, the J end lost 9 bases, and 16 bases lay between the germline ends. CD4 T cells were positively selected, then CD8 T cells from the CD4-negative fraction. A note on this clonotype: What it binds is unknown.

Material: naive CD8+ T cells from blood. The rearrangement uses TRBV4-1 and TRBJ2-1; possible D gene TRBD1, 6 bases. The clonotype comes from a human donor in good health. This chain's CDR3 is CASTLQGRGEQFF. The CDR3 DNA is TGCGCCAGCACTCTACAGGGCAGGGGTGAGCAGTTCTTC.